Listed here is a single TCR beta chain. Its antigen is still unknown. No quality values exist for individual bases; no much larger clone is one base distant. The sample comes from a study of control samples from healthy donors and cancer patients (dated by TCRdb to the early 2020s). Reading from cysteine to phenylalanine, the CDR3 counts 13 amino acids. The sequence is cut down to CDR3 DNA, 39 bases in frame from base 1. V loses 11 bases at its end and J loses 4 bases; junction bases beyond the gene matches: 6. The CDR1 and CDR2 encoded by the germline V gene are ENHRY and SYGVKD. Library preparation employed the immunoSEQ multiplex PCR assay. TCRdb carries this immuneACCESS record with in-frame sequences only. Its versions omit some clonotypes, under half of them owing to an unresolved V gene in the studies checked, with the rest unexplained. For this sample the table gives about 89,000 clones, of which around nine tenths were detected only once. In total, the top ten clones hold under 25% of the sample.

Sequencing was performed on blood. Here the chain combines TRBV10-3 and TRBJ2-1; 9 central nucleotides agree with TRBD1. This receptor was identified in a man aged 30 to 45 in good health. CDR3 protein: CASRQGEYNEQFF. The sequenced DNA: TGTGCCTCCAGACAGGGGGAGTACAATGAGCAGTTCTTC.